The 8 T cell receptor beta chains in this list originate from one sample, sequenced in a study of blood T cell repertoires in COVID-19. The table came from immunoSEQ multiplex PCR; TCRdb's copy has only in-frame clones and leaves some out. Of about 240,000 clones in the sample, roughly 80% are singletons; the top ten hold about 3.8%. Sequenced material: PBMCs or T cells enriched from blood (not recorded which). The origin of the receptors is a woman in her thirties or forties who had been exposed to COVID-19.

The CDR3 here is CASSSGTGGGYTF. As DNA, the CDR3 is TGTGCCAGCAGCTCCGGGACAGGGGGCGGCTACACCTTC. The chain couples TRBV7-9 to TRBJ1-2; 12 positions agree with TRBD1. The CDR3 totals 13 residues. Germline CDR1 and CDR2: SEHNR and FQNEAQ (reference sequence). Trimming took 4 bases from V and 8 from J; bases not matched to a gene: 2.

V and J are TRBV7-2 and TRBJ1-1; no definite D call. Germline CDR1 reads SGHTA; CDR2 reads FQGNSA. This CDR3 spans 14 amino acids. V lost 4 bases and J 4 bases, leaving 13 bases between the germline ends. The CDR3 region is CASSSTAGVTEAFF. CDR3 coding DNA: TGTGCCAGCAGCTCAACCGCAGGTGTCACTGAAGCTTTCTTT.

The chain employs TRBV5-1 and TRBJ1-2; no clear D gene. The germline CDR1 and CDR2 sequences are SGHRS and YFSETQ. The CDR3 contains 15 residues. Between the trimmed V and J ends, which lost 0 bases and 2 bases, there was a span of 11 bases. The CDR3 bases are TGCGCCAGCAGCTTGGTAGGCGGTGGGAACTATGGCTACACCTTC. Amino acid sequence: CASSLVGGGNYGYTF.

The gene calls are TRBV28 and TRBJ2-5; the D is unclear. The CDR3 has 15 amino acids. Deletions cut 1 base from V and 2 bases from J, with 11 bases between. Germline assignment: CDR1 MDHEN and CDR2 SYDVKM. The chain's CDR3 is CASSLSQASQETQYF. The CDR3 bases are TGTGCCAGCAGTTTATCCCAGGCCTCTCAAGAGACCCAGTACTTC.

The V and J genes are TRBV4-2 and TRBJ1-5, with 7 bases that match TRBD1. Per the germline V gene, CDR1 is LGHNA and CDR2 is YNFKEQ. The junction had 9 bases not matched to a gene; V was cut back by 2 bases and J by 2 bases. The CDR3 is made up of 17 amino acids. The CDR3 DNA reads as TGTGCCAGCAGCCAAAGGGACAGCCGACTTGGCAATCAGCCCCAGCATTTT. Its translation: CASSQRDSRLGNQPQHF.

CDR3 loop: CASSPGTGAEAFF. As DNA, the CDR3 is TGTGCCAGCAGCCCAGGGACAGGGGCTGAAGCTTTCTTT. This chain joins TRBV7-2 and TRBJ1-1, with TRBD1 matching 10 bases. The V gene's germline CDR1 is SGHTA and CDR2 FQGNSA. The CDR3 is 13 amino acids. The V gene end was trimmed by 5 bases and the J gene end by 6 bases; junction bases not matched to a gene: 3.

The CDR3: CASSLMGAYGYTF. As DNA, the CDR3 is TGTGCCAGCAGCTTAATGGGGGCTTATGGCTACACCTTC. The genes are TRBV7-9 and TRBJ1-2; perhaps TRBD1 as D (6 bases). V lost 2 bases and J 5 bases, leaving 9 bases between the germline ends. Germline V gene sequence: CDR1 SEHNR, CDR2 FQNEAQ (reference sequence). This CDR3 is built from 13 residues. Full variable domain (remainder filled in from reference TRBV7-9 and TRBJ1-2): DTGVSQNPRHKITKRGQNVTFRCDPISEHNRLYWYRQTLGQGPEFLTYFQNEAQLEKSRLLSDRFSAERPKGSFSTLEIQRTEQGDSAMYLCASSLMGAYGYTFGSGTRLTVV.

The V and J genes are TRBV11-2 and TRBJ1-2, with D maybe TRBD1 (5 bases). Germline CDR1 SGHAT, CDR2 FQNNGV. Trimming shortened V by 3 bases and J by 2 bases, and 13 bases separated the two germline ends. This CDR3 is 15 amino acids long. CDR3 DNA: TGTGCCAGCAGCTTCCTAGGGGAACCGAACTATGGCTACACCTTC. Translated: CASSFLGEPNYGYTF.